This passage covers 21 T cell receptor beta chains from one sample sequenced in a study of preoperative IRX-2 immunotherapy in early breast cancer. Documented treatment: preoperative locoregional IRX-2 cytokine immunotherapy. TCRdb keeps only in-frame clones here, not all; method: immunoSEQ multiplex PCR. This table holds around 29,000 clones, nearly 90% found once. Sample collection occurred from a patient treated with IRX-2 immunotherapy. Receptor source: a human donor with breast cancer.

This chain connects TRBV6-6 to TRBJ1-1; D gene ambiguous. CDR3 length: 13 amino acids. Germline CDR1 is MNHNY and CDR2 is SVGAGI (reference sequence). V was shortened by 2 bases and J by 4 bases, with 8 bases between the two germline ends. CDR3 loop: CASSYRDSTEAFF. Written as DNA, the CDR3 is TGTGCCAGCAGTTACCGTGATAGCACTGAAGCTTTCTTT.

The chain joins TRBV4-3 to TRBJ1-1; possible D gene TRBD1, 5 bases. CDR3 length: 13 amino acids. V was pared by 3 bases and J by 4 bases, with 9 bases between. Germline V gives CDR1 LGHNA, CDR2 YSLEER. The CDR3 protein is CASSQGRATEAFF. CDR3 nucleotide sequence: TGCGCCAGCAGCCAGGGACGGGCCACTGAAGCTTTCTTT.

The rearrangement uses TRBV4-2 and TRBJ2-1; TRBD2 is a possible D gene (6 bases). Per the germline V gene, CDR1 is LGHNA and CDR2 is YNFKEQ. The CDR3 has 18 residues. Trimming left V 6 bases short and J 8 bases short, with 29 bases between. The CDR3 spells CASRPRLSGRLVYDEQFF. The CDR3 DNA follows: TGTGCCAGCAGGCCAAGATTGTCGGGGAGACTAGTGTATGATGAGCAGTTCTTC.

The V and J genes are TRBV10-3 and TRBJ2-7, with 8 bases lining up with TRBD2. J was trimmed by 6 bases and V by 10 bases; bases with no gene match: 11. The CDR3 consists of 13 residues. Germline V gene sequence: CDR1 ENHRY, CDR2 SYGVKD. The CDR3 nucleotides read TGTGCCACTGTCGCCCGGGAGGGCCTCGAGCAGTACTTC. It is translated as CATVAREGLEQYF.

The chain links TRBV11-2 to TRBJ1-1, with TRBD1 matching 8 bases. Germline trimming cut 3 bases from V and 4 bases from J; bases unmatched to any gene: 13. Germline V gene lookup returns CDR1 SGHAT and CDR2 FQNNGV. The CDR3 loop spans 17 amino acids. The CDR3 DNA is TGTGCCAGCAGCTTCCATTACCCGGACAGGGCGGGCACTGAAGCTTTCTTT. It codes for CASSFHYPDRAGTEAFF.

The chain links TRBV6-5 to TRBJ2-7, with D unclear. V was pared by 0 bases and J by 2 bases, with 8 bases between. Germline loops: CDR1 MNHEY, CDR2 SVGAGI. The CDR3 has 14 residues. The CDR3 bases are TGTGCCAGCAGTTACTCTTCAGGAACCTACGAGCAGTACTTC. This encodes CASSYSSGTYEQYF.

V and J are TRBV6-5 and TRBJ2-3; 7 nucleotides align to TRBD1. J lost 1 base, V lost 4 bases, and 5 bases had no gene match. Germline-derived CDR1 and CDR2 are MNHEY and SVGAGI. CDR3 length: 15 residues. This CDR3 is CASSSRDRRTDTQYF. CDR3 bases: TGTGCCAGCAGTTCCCGGGACAGACGCACAGATACGCAGTATTTT.

CDR3 in amino acids: CATGVGHETQYF. DNA for the CDR3: TGTGCCACCGGGGTAGGGCACGAGACCCAGTACTTC. The gene calls are TRBV28 and TRBJ2-5; possible D gene TRBD2, 5 bases. V dropped 10 bases and J dropped 5 bases, with 14 bases sitting between them. This CDR3 region has 12 residues. Germline V gene data show CDR1 as MDHEN and CDR2 as SYDVKM.

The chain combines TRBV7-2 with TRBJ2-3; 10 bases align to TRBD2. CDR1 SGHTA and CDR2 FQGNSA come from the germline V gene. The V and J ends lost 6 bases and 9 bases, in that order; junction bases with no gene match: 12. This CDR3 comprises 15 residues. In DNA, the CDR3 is TGTGCCAGCAGTGCTAGCGGGGGTTCCGATGGGACGCAGTATTTT. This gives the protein CASSASGGSDGTQYF.

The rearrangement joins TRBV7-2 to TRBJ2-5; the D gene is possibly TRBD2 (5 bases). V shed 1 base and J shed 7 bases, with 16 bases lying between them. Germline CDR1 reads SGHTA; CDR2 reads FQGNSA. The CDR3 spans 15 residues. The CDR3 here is CASSLVPGTSGTQYF. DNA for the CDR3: TGTGCCAGCAGCTTAGTTCCGGGAACATCGGGGACCCAGTACTTC.

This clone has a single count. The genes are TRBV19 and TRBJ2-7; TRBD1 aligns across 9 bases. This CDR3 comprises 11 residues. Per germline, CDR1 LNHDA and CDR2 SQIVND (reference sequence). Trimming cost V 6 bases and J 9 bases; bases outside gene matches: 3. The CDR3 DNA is TGTGCCAGTAGACAGGGGGCAAGGCAGTACTTC. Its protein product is CASRQGARQYF.

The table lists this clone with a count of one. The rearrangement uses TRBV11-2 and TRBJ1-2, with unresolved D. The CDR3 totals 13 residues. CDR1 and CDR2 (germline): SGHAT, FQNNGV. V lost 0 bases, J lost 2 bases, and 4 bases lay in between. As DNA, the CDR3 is TGTGCCAGCAGCTTAGATAGAAACTATGGCTACACCTTC. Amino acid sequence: CASSLDRNYGYTF.

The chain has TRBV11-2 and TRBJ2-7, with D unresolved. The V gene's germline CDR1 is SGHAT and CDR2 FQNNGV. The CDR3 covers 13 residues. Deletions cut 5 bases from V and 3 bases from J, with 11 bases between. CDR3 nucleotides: TGTGCCAGCAGCCCTCCCGCGGTCTACGAGCAGTACTTC. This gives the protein CASSPPAVYEQYF. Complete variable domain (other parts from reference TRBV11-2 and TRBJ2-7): EAGVAQSPRYKIIEKRQSVAFWCNPISGHATLYWYQQILGQGPKLLIQFQNNGVVDDSQLPKDRFSAERLKGVDSTLKIQPAKLEDSAVYLCASSPPAVYEQYFGPGTRLTVT.

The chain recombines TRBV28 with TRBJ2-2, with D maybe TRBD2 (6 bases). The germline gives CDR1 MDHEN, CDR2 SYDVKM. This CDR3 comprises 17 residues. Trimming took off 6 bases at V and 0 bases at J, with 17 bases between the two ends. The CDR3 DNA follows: TGTGCCAGCAGCCTGGGGGGAACCTGGTCGAACACCGGGGAGCTGTTTTTT. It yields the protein CASSLGGTWSNTGELFF.

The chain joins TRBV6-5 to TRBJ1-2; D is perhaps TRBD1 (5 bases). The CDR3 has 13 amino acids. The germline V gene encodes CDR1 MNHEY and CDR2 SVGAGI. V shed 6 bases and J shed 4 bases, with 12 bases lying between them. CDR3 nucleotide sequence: TGTGCCAGCAGAGCGGGACCGATCTATGGCTACACCTTC. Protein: CASRAGPIYGYTF.

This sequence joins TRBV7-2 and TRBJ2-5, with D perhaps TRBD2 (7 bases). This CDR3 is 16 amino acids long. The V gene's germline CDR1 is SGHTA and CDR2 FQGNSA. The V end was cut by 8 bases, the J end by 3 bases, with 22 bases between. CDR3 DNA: TGTGCCAGCGGCGACCCGCTTACAGGGAGGGAAGAGACCCAGTACTTC. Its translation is CASGDPLTGREETQYF. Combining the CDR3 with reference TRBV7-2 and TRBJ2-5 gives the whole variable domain GAGVSQSPSNKVTEKGKDVELRCDPISGHTALYWYRQSLGQGLEFLIYFQGNSAPDKSGLPSDRFSAERTGGSVSTLTIQRTQQEDSAVYLCASGDPLTGREETQYFGPGTRLLVL.

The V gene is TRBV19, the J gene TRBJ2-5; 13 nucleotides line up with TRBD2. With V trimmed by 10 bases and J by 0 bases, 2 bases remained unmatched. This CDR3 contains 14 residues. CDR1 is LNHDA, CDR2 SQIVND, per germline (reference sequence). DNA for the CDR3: TGTGCCACGGGACTAGCGGGGTACCAAGAGACCCAGTACTTC. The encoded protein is CATGLAGYQETQYF.

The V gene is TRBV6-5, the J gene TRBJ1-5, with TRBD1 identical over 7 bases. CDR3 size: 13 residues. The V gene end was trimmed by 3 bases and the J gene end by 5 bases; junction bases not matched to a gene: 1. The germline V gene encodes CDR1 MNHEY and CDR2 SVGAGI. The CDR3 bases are TGTGCCAGCAGTTATGGACAGGATCAGCCCCAGCATTTT. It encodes CASSYGQDQPQHF.

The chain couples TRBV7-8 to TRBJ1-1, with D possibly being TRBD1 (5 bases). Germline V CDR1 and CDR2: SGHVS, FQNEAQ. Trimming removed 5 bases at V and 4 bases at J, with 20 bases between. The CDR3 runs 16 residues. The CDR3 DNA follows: TGTGCCAGCAGCACCGGGACTAGATCCGGGGGCACTGAAGCTTTCTTT. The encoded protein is CASSTGTRSGGTEAFF.

Here the CDR3 DNA reads TGTGCCAGCAGCTTGGCTGGACACCCGAACACTGAAGCTTTCTTT. Translation: CASSLAGHPNTEAFF. V is TRBV5-4 and J is TRBJ1-1; TRBD1 is a possible D gene (5 bases). V dropped 0 bases and J dropped 1 base, with 10 bases sitting between them. The CDR3 runs to 15 residues. Looked up from germline, CDR1 is SGHNT and CDR2 is YYREEE (reference sequence).

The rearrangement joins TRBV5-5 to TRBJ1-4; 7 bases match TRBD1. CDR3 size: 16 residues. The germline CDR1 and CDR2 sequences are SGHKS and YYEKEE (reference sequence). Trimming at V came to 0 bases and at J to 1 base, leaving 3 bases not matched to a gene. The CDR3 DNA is TGTGCCAGCAGCTTGGAGAGACAGGGAACTAATGAAAAACTGTTTTTT. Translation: CASSLERQGTNEKLFF.